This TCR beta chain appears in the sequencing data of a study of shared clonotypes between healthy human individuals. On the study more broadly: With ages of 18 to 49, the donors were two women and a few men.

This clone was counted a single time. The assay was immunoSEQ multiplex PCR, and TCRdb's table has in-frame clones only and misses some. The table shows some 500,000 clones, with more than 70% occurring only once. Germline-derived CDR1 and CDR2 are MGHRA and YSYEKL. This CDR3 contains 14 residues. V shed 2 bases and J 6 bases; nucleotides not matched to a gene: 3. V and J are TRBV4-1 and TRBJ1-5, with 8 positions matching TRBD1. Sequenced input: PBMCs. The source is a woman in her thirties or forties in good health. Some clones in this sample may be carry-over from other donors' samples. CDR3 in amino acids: CASSQSGTGQPQHF. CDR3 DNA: TGCGCCAGCAGCCAAAGCGGGACAGGTCAGCCCCAGCATTTT.